The subject of this entry is one T cell receptor (beta chain). Its specificity is unknown. Pools of viral peptides were used by the ViraFEST assay to expand antigen-specific CD4+ T cells ahead of sequencing. With roughly nine days of culture completed, CD4+ T cells were isolated. Each participant was administered two doses of either the BNT162b2 or the mRNA-1273 vaccine. The sample belongs to a study of vaccination effects on CD4 cells after COVID-19. The CDR3 has 13 residues. CDR1 WSHSY and CDR2 SAAADI come from the germline V gene. Unmatched junction bases numbered 4, after V lost 6 bases and J lost 10 bases. Profiling relied on immunoSEQ multiplex PCR, and the TCRdb table lists in-frame clones only, not all of them. Of some 20,000 clones in the sample, 60% to 80% were seen once.

The sequence derives from a human donor who received a COVID-19 vaccine. The chain uses TRBV10-2 and TRBJ1-6; 9 nucleotides line up with TRBD1. The specimen comprised CD4+ T cells from PBMCs cultured with HCoV-229E spike peptides, sampled after COVID-19 vaccination. This CDR3 is CASRGDRVSPLHF. The DNA of the CDR3 is TGCGCCAGCAGGGGGGACAGGGTCTCACCCCTCCACTTT.